This TCR beta chain emerged from a study of T-cell memory formation after mild COVID-19. This clonotype was counted a few times. CDR3 length: 15 residues. Trimming cost V 3 bases and J 4 bases, with 15 bases left between them. Germline V CDR1 and CDR2: LGHDT, YNNKEL (reference sequence). TCRdb re-analysed the 5' RACE reads in MiXCR, keeping a single row per CDR3 protein. This sample has about 140,000 distinct CDR3 sequences; 13% to 15% occur once, and the top ten carry 14%. The sample was PBMCs or a T cell subset sorted from them (not recorded which). The rearrangement links TRBV3-1 to TRBJ1-2, with unresolved D. The source of this sequence is an adult woman who had mild COVID-19 (a few samples of this study predate the infection). Cell type and time point are not known. The CDR3 is CASSHQIWQSYGYTF. The CDR3, as DNA: TGTGCCAGCAGCCATCAAATCTGGCAGTCCTATGGCTACACCTTC.